This T cell receptor beta chain was retrieved from a study of T-cell reconstitution after alpha-beta-depleted transplantation in children. Study results and caveats: Several hundred rapidly expanded clones from non-depleted graft cells reportedly supplied alpha-beta T cells about two months post-transplant.

This CDR3 has 16 amino acids. The V gene's germline CDR1 is SGHTA and CDR2 FQGNSA. The V and J ends lost 3 bases and 4 bases respectively, with 18 bases between them. This clonotype was counted ten times or more. No antigen is known for it. Unique molecular identifiers were used to barcode this TCRbeta library. TCRdb ran MiXCR on the PCR reads and lists one entry per CDR3 protein. Among hundreds of thousands of distinct CDR3 sequences listed, roughly 15% were seen once. The sample in question was PBMCs, mostly from graft donor cells, obtained 360 days after TCRalphabeta/CD19-depleted stem cell transplant. V gene TRBV7-2 combines with J gene TRBJ2-5, with D possibly being TRBD2 (5 bases). The receptor's source is a male patient aged 2 to 9 who had a stem cell transplant for acute lymphoblastic leukemia, so the T cells may come from the graft donor. DNA of the CDR3: TGTGCCAGCAGCTTCCCCAGGAGAGGGTCTGGAGAGACCCAGTACTTC. Translating gives CASSFPRRGSGETQYF.